The following is a T cell receptor (beta chain) sequence with its context. Antigen specificity is unknown. These data come from a study of T cell responses to AZD1222 COVID-19 vaccine. The overall study: Second-dose intervals near 4 or 12 weeks were combined.

Germline V gives CDR1 LNHDA, CDR2 SQIVND (reference sequence). The V gene lost 3 bases and the J gene lost 0 bases, with 12 bases spanning the gap. This CDR3 is built from 15 residues. Study results and limitations: Across spike, vaccine-associated CD4 TCRs were found, dominant at 160-218 and 743-854. All repertoire sampling was performed exclusively after the peak T cell response. White British people made up most donors, females outnumbered males, and clonal diversity was possibly underestimated.

Repertoires were generated with immunoSEQ multiplex PCR, while TCRdb's copy carries only in-frame clones and drops some. The data show about 160,000 clones, 90% to 95% seen once. The sample here was peripheral blood, taken on day 0 of AZD1222 vaccination. The receptor comes from an adult in good health. The J gene is TRBJ2-7, the V gene TRBV19; D is undetermined. The DNA for the CDR3 is TGTGCCAGTAGTATGGTGGCCGCTCCCTCCTACGAGCAGTACTTC. It specifies CASSMVAAPSYEQYF.